The rows below give T cell receptor beta chains drawn from one sample of a study of blood T cells in healthy people across ages. Via MiXCR, TCRdb re-called the 5' RACE reads, giving one row per CDR3 protein. The table includes about 1.8 million distinct CDR3 sequences, just under 50% detected once. The sample taken for sequencing was blood. Source of these receptors: a woman in her thirties or forties in good health. The CDR3 runs from the conserved cysteine through the conserved F or W. Each record gives: D gene, J gene, CDR3 length, clone size, V gene, CDR3 protein, CDR3 DNA. A D gene is named only where the DNA matches it firmly. Not all rows give a size; the values are once, few, many and, for expanded clones, a class.

>TRBD1|TRBJ1-2|15|.|TRBV6-2/TRBV6-3
CASSYQQTGVYGYTF
TGTGCCAGCAGTTACCAACAGACAGGGGTCTATGGCTACACCTTC
>.|TRBJ2-5|13|few|TRBV7-2
CASSLKFGETQYF
TGTGCCAGCAGCTTGAAGTTCGGCGAGACCCAGTACTTC
>.|TRBJ1-4|13|.|TRBV4-1
CASSQDDYEKLFF
TGCGCCAGCAGCCAAGACGACTACGAAAAACTGTTTTTT
>.|TRBJ2-7|15|.|TRBV5-5
CASSFFPGPQYEQYF
TGTGCCAGCAGCTTCTTCCCGGGACCCCAATACGAGCAGTACTTC
>TRBD2|TRBJ2-5|15|.|TRBV7-9
CASSPGERGQETQYF
TGTGCCAGCAGCCCGGGGGAGCGGGGACAAGAGACCCAGTACTTC
>.|TRBJ1-2|14|.|TRBV28
CASSFGSTVYGYTF
TGTGCCAGCAGTTTCGGCAGTACCGTCTATGGCTACACCTTC
>.|TRBJ2-6|16|.|TRBV6-6
CASSYAHASGANVLTF
TGTGCCAGCAGTTACGCACATGCCTCTGGGGCCAACGTCCTGACTTTC
>.|TRBJ2-1|13|.|TRBV11-1
CASSLAEYNEQFF
TGTGCCAGCAGCTTAGCGGAGTACAATGAGCAGTTCTTC
>.|TRBJ1-2|14|few|TRBV6-5
CASTPAGLNYGYTF
TGTGCCAGTACTCCGGCAGGCCTTAACTATGGCTACACCTTC
>.|TRBJ2-7|12|few|TRBV6-2/TRBV6-3
CASCDGTYEQYF
TGTGCCAGCTGTGACGGAACCTACGAGCAGTACTTC